This T cell receptor (beta chain) came from a study of blood T cell repertoires in COVID-19. The V gene end was trimmed by 4 bases and the J gene end by 4 bases; junction bases not matched to a gene: 12. Per germline, CDR1 SGHTS and CDR2 YDEGEE. The CDR3 is 18 residues long. Some clones are missing from TCRdb's copy, which holds only in-frame ones; the method was immunoSEQ multiplex PCR. Seen here are some 270,000 clones, about 87% observed once, and the top ten hold approximately 4%. V and J are TRBV5-8 and TRBJ2-7, with 15 bases that match TRBD2. The receptor was isolated from a woman in her twenties or thirties with acute COVID-19. The sample consisted of PBMCs or T cells enriched from blood (not recorded which). This CDR3 reads CASSNTGTSGRTSYEQYF. The CDR3 bases are TGTGCCAGCAGCAACACTGGGACTAGCGGGAGGACATCTTACGAGCAGTACTTC.